A single sample gave rise to the 10 T cell receptor beta chains below, sequenced in a study of cytomegalovirus exposure and HLA in healthy donors. The primer mix had 60 Vbeta and 13 Jbeta primers. Sequenced by immunoSEQ multiplex PCR; TCRdb stores in-frame clones only, minus some. Of about 120,000 clones detected, about 80% appear once; the ten largest clones hold 7% to 9.5%. The sample consisted of PBMCs. The receptors come from a man younger than 40 in good health and CMV-seropositive.

This rearrangement joins TRBV9 to TRBJ2-1, with D hard to call. The germline V gene has CDR1 SGDLS and CDR2 YYNGEE. There are 13 residues in the CDR3. With 0 bases removed from V and 10 bases from J, the gap between germline ends came to 11 bases. This CDR3 is CASSVVARREQFF. The CDR3 DNA sequence: TGTGCCAGCAGCGTAGTGGCTAGAAGGGAGCAGTTCTTC.

The chain joins TRBV7-2 to TRBJ1-6, with a weak D call TRBD1 (5 bases). Germline CDR1 SGHTA, CDR2 FQGNSA. The CDR3 is 14 residues long. Trimming pared 5 bases from V and 14 bases from J, leaving 19 bases between. The CDR3 DNA follows: TGTGCCAGCAGCACAGTGGGGGGGAGTTACACCCTCCACTTT. Its translation is CASSTVGGSYTLHF. Filled out from reference TRBV7-2 and TRBJ1-6, the complete variable domain reads GAGVSQSPSNKVTEKGKDVELRCDPISGHTALYWYRQSLGQGLEFLIYFQGNSAPDKSGLPSDRFSAERTGGSVSTLTIQRTQQEDSAVYLCASSTVGGSYTLHFGNGTRLTVT.

V and J are TRBV27 and TRBJ1-6; D ambiguous. CDR1 and CDR2 from the germline V gene are MNHEY and SMNVEV (reference sequence). The CDR3 totals 15 residues. The V gene lost 6 bases and the J gene lost 0 bases, with 9 bases spanning the gap. The CDR3 nucleotides read TGTGCCAGCAGGCGTGGCGGCTCCTATAATTCACCCCTCCACTTT. Translating it yields CASRRGGSYNSPLHF.

The V and J genes are TRBV5-8 and TRBJ1-2; tentative D call: TRBD1 (5 bases). V shed 3 bases and J shed 7 bases, with 13 bases lying between them. This CDR3 is 13 amino acids long. Germline CDR1 SGHTS, CDR2 YDEGEE. The CDR3 DNA sequence: TGTGCCAGCAGCTGGGGCTCCCGCGGTGGCTACACCTTC. This translates into CASSWGSRGGYTF.

The chain joins TRBV2 to TRBJ1-5; TRBD1 is a possible D gene (5 bases). The CDR3 loop spans 14 amino acids. Per germline, CDR1 SNHLY and CDR2 FYNNEI. Trimming removed 5 bases at V and 1 base at J, with 9 bases between. Here the CDR3 reads CASSRGGSNQPQHF. DNA of the CDR3: TGTGCCAGCAGTCGGGGGGGGAGCAATCAGCCCCAGCATTTT.

The chain uses TRBV6-4 and TRBJ1-1, with 8 bases that match TRBD1. Losses at the gene ends were 5 bases for V and 5 bases for J; bases not matched to a gene: 4. Germline CDR1 is MRHNA and CDR2 is SNTAGT. This CDR3 has 13 residues. The chain's CDR3 is CASSPHRGTEAFF. CDR3 nucleotide sequence: TGTGCCAGCAGTCCCCACAGGGGGACTGAAGCTTTCTTT.

The rearrangement joins TRBV4-1 to TRBJ2-7; D gene ambiguous. The CDR3 is 13 residues long. V gave up 0 bases and J gave up 3 bases, with 6 bases separating them. Looked up from germline, CDR1 is MGHRA and CDR2 is YSYEKL. DNA of the CDR3: TGCGCCAGCAGCCAAGAGGGCAGCTACGAGCAGTACTTC. This sequence encodes CASSQEGSYEQYF.

This sequence joins TRBV2 and TRBJ2-5; 10 bases are a match to TRBD2. Germline CDR1 and CDR2: SNHLY and FYNNEI. V shed 7 bases, J shed 6 bases, and the junction held 8 bases outside the gene matches. This CDR3 has 14 residues. CDR3 DNA sequence: TGTGCCAGCAAGCGGGGGGGCCGGAGAAAGACCCAGTACTTC. Protein: CASKRGGRRKTQYF. The full variable domain, with the rest looked up from reference TRBV2 and TRBJ2-5, is EPEVTQTPSHQVTQMGQEVILRCVPISNHLYFYWYRQILGQKVEFLVSFYNNEISEKSEIFDDQFSVERPDGSNFTLKIRSTKLEDSAMYFCASKRGGRRKTQYFGPGTRLLVL.

The rearrangement joins TRBV11-2 to TRBJ2-1, with 9 bases identical to TRBD2. The CDR3 consists of 15 residues. The V gene end was trimmed by 0 bases and the J gene end by 4 bases; junction bases not matched to a gene: 1. Germline V gene lookup returns CDR1 SGHAT and CDR2 FQNNGV. This CDR3 is CASSLEAGGYNEQFF. Here the CDR3 DNA reads TGTGCCAGCAGCTTAGAGGCGGGGGGGTACAATGAGCAGTTCTTC.

V gene TRBV19 combines with J gene TRBJ2-5, with D maybe TRBD1 (5 bases). The germline CDR1 and CDR2 sequences are LNHDA and SQIVND (reference sequence). This CDR3 region has 12 residues. The V gene lost 5 bases and the J gene lost 4 bases, with 8 bases spanning the gap. CDR3 amino acids: CASSQGRETQYF. CDR3 nucleotides: TGTGCCAGTAGTCAGGGCCGAGAGACCCAGTACTTC.